This T cell receptor beta chain emerged from a study of T-cell reconstitution after alpha-beta-depleted transplantation in children. This clonotype has at least ten counts. Unique molecular identifiers were used to barcode this TCRbeta library. Each CDR3 protein is one row after TCRdb ran MiXCR on the PCR reads. The sample lists fewer than 700,000 distinct CDR3 sequences, 10% to 15% occurring once. V shed 4 bases and J shed 4 bases, with 16 bases lying between them. CDR1 is MNHNS and CDR2 is SASEGT in the germline V gene. CDR3 length equals 15 residues. Sequencing was performed on PBMCs, mostly from graft donor cells, taken 360 days after TCRalphabeta/CD19-depleted stem cell transplant. This chain joins TRBV6-1 and TRBJ2-5; D remains ambiguous. The clonotype originates from a male patient between 10 and 17 years old who had a stem cell transplant for acute myeloid leukemia, so the T cells may come from the graft donor. CDR3 sequence: CASSGETRILETQYF. CDR3 nucleotide sequence: TGTGCCAGCAGTGGTGAGACGAGGATTCTAGAGACCCAGTACTTC.